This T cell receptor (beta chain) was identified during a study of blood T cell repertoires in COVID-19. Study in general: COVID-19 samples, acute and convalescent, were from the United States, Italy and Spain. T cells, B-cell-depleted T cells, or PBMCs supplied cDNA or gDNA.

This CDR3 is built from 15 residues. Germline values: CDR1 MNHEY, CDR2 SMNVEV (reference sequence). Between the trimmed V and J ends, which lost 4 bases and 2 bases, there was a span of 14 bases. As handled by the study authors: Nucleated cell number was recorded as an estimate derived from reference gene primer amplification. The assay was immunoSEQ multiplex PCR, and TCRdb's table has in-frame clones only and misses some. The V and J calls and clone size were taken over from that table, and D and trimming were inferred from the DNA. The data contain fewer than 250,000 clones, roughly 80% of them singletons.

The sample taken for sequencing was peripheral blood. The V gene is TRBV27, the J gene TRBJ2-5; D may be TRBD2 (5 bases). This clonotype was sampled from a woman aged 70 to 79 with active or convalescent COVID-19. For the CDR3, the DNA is TGTGCCAGCAGTTCCAAGATACGGGGACAAGAGACCCAGTACTTC. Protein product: CASSSKIRGQETQYF.